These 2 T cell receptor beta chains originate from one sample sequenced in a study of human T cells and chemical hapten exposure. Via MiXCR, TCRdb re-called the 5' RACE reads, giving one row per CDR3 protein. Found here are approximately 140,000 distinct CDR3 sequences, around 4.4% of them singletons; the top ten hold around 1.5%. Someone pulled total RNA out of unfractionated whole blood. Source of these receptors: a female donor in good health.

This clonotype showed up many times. CDR3 protein: CSATDRGRLASDTQYF. CDR3 DNA sequence: TGCAGTGCCACCGACAGGGGGCGTTTGGCGTCAGATACGCAGTATTTT. The V call is TRBV20-1, the J call TRBJ2-3, with 10 bases aligning to TRBD1. V trimming: 6 bases; J trimming: 4 bases; junction bases outside the gene matches: 13. Germline loops: CDR1 DFQATT, CDR2 SNEGSKA (reference sequence). This CDR3 contains 16 residues.

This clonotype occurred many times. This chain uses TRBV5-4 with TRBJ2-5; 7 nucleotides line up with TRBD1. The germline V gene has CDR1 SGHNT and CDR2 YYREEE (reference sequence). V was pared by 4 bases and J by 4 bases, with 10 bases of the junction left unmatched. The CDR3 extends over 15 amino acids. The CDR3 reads CASSRGGSEAETQYF. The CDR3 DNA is TGTGCCAGCAGCCGAGGGGGCTCCGAGGCAGAGACCCAGTACTTC.